Below are 2 T cell receptor beta chains sequenced from a single sample in a study of blood T cell repertoires in COVID-19. Method: immunoSEQ multiplex PCR; TCRdb's copy keeps in-frame clones and lacks some. The repertoire includes roughly 140,000 clones, approximately 79% of them detected once, and roughly 8.6% sits in the top ten. Sequencing input: peripheral blood. All receptors derive from a man over 45 with active or convalescent COVID-19.

V gene TRBV27 combines with J gene TRBJ2-3; 12 nucleotides align to TRBD2. Germline V lookup: CDR1 MNHEY, CDR2 SMNVEV (reference sequence). This CDR3 spans 17 amino acids. V was pared by 2 bases and J by 4 bases, with 7 bases of the junction left unmatched. The CDR3 bases are TGTGCCAGCAGTTTACTCAAACTAGCGGGAGGAGCAGATACGCAGTATTTT. Its translation: CASSLLKLAGGADTQYF.

The chain combines TRBV24-1 with TRBJ2-1, with 7 positions matching TRBD2. J lost 4 bases, V lost 5 bases, and 13 bases had no gene match. CDR3 size: 17 residues. The germline V gene encodes CDR1 KGHDR and CDR2 SFDVKD. The CDR3 protein is CATSVSSSGPYYNEQFF. For the CDR3, the DNA is TGTGCCACCAGTGTGTCGTCTAGCGGACCTTATTACAATGAGCAGTTCTTC.